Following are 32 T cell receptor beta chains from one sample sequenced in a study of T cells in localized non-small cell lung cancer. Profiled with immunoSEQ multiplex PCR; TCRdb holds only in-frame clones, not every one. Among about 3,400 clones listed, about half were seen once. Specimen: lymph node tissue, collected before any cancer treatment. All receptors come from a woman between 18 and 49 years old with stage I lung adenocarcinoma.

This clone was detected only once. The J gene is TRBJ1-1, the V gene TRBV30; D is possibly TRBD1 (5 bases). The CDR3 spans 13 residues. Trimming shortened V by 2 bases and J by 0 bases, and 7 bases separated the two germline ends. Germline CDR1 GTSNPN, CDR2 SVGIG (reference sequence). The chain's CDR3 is CAWSPTVNTEAFF. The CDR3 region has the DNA TGTGCCTGGAGTCCGACAGTGAACACTGAAGCTTTCTTT.

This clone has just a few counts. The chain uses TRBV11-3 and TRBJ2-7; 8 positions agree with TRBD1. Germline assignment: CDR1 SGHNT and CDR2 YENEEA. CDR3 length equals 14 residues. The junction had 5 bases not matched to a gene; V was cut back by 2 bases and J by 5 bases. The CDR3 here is CASSLPDRVHEQYF. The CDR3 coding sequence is TGTGCCAGCAGCTTACCGGACAGGGTCCACGAGCAGTACTTC.

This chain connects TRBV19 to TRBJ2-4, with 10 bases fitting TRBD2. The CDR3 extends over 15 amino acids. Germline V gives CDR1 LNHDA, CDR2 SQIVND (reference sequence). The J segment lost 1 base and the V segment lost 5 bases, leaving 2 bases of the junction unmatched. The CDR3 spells CASSLAGAAKNIQYF. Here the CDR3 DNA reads TGTGCCAGTAGTCTAGCGGGAGCTGCCAAAAACATTCAGTACTTC. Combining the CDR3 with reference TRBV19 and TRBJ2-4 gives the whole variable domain DGGITQSPKYLFRKEGQNVTLSCEQNLNHDAMYWYRQDPGQGLRLIYYSQIVNDFQKGDIAEGYSVSREKKESFPLTVTSAQKNPTAFYLCASSLAGAAKNIQYFGAGTRLSVL.

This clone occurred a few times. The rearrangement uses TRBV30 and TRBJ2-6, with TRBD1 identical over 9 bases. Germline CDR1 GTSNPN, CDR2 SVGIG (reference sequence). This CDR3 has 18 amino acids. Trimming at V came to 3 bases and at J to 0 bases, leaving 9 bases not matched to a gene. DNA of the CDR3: TGTGCCTGGAGCAGGACAGGGGAGGGTCTCTCTGGGGCCAACGTCCTGACTTTC. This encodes CAWSRTGEGLSGANVLTF.

The chain's CDR3 is CATSRDLPGSSTDTQYF. DNA of the CDR3: TGTGCCACCAGCAGAGATCTCCCAGGGTCTAGCACAGATACGCAGTATTTT. This chain connects TRBV15 to TRBJ2-3, with TRBD1 as a possible D gene (5 bases). Germline V gives CDR1 LNHNV, CDR2 YYDKDF (reference sequence). The CDR3 is made up of 17 amino acids. The V end was cut by 0 bases, the J end by 0 bases, with 13 bases between.

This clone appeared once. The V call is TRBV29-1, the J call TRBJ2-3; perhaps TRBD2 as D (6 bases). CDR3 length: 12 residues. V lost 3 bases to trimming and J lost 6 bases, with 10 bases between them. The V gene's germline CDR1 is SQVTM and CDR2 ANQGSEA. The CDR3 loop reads CSVDTGVDTQYF. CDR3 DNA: TGCAGCGTTGATACGGGAGTTGATACGCAGTATTTT.

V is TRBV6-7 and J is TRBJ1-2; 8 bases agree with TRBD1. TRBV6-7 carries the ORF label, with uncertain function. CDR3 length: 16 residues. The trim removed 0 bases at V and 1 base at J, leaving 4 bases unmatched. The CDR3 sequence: CASSYSGTGVNYGYTF. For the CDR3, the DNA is TGTGCCAGCAGTTACTCGGGGACAGGAGTTAACTATGGCTACACCTTC.

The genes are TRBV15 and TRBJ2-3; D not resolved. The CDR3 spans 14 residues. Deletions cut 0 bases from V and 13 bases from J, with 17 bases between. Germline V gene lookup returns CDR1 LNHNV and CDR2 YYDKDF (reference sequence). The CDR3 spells CATSRDPSTKNEYF. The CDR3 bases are TGTGCCACCAGCAGAGATCCGTCGACAAAAAACGAGTATTTT.

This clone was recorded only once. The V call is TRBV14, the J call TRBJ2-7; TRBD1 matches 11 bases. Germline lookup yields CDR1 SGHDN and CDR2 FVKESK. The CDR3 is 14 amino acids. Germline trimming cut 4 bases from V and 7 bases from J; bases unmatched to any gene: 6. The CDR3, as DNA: TGTGCCAGCAGCCCCGGACAGGGGGCGCGGGAGCAGTACTTC. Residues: CASSPGQGAREQYF.

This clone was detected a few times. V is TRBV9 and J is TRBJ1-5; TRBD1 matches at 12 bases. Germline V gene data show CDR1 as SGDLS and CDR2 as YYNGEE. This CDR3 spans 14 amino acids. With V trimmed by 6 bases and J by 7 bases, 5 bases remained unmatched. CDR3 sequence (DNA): TGTGCCAGCATGGGACAGGGGGCAGGACAGCCCCAGCATTTT. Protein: CASMGQGAGQPQHF.

CDR3 residues: CASSIISGSLTGELFF. The CDR3 DNA reads as TGTGCCAGTAGTATTATTAGCGGGAGCCTTACCGGGGAGCTGTTTTTT. The chain joins TRBV19 to TRBJ2-2, with 9 nucleotides matching TRBD2. The germline CDR1 and CDR2 sequences are LNHDA and SQIVND (reference sequence). The CDR3 runs to 16 residues. V shed 3 bases, J shed 5 bases, and the junction held 7 bases outside the gene matches. Full variable domain (remainder filled in from reference TRBV19 and TRBJ2-2): DGGITQSPKYLFRKEGQNVTLSCEQNLNHDAMYWYRQDPGQGLRLIYYSQIVNDFQKGDIAEGYSVSREKKESFPLTVTSAQKNPTAFYLCASSIISGSLTGELFFGEGSRLTVL.

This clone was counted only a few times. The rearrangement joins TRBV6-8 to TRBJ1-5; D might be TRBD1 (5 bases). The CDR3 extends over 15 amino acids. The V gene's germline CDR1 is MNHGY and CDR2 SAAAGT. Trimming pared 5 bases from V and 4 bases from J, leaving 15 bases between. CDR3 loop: CASSARGGDNQPQHF. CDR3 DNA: TGTGCCAGCAGTGCCCGGGGAGGGGATAATCAGCCCCAGCATTTT.

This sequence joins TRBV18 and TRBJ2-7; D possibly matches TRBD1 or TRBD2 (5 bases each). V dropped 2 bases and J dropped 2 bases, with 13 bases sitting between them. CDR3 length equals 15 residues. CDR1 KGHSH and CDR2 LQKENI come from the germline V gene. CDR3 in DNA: TGTGCCAGCTCACCAGGGGACGGTATTACCTACGAGCAGTACTTC. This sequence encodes CASSPGDGITYEQYF. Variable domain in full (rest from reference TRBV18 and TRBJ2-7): NAGVMQNPRHLVRRRGQEARLRCSPMKGHSHVYWYRQLPEEGLKFMVYLQKENIIDESGMPKERFSAEFPKEGPSILRIQQVVRGDSAAYFCASSPGDGITYEQYFGPGTRLTVT.

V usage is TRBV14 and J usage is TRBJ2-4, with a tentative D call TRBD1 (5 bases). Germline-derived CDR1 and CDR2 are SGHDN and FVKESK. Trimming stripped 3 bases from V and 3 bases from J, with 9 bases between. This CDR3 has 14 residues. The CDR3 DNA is TGTGCCAGCAGCCATTCAGGGAACAAAAACATTCAGTACTTC. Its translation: CASSHSGNKNIQYF. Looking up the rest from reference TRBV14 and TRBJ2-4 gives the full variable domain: EAGVTQFPSHSVIEKGQTVTLRCDPISGHDNLYWYRRVMGKEIKFLLHFVKESKQDESGMPNNRFLAERTGGTYSTLKVQPAELEDSGVYFCASSHSGNKNIQYFGAGTRLSVL.

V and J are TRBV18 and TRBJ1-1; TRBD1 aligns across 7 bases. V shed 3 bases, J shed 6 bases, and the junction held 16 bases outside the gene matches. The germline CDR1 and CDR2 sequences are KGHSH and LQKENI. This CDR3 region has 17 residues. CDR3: CASSPRDQIGGQSEAFF. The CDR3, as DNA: TGTGCCAGCTCACCCCGGGATCAAATAGGGGGACAGTCTGAAGCTTTCTTT.

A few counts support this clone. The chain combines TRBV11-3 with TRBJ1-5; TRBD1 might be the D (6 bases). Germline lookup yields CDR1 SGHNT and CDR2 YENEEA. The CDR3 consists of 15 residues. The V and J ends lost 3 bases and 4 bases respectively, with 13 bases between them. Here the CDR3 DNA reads TGTGCCAGCAGCTTGGCAGGGGCGAAGAATCAGCCCCAGCATTTT. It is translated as CASSLAGAKNQPQHF.

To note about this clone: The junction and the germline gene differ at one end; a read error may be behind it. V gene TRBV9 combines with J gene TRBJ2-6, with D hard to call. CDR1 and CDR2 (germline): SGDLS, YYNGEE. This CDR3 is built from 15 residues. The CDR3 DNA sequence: TGTGCTAGCAGCCCGGACCCCGCTGGGGCCAACGTCCTGACTTTC. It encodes CASSPDPAGANVLTF.

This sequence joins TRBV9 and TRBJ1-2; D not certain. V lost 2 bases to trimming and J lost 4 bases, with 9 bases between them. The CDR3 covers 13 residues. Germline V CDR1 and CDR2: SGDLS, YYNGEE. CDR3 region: CASSVVRVYGYTF. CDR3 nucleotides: TGTGCCAGCAGCGTCGTTAGGGTCTATGGCTACACCTTC.

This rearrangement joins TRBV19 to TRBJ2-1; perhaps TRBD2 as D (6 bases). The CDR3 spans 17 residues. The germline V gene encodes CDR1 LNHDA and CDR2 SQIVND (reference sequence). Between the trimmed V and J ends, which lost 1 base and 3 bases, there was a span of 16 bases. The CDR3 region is CASSIVPLARIYNEQFF. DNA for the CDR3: TGTGCCAGTAGTATAGTCCCCCTAGCGAGAATCTACAATGAGCAGTTCTTC.

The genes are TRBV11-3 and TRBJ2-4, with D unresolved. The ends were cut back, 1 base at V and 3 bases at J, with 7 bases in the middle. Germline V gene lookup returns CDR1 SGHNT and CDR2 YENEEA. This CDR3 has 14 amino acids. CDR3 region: CASSLGEVKNIQYF. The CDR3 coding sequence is TGTGCCAGCAGCTTAGGGGAAGTCAAAAACATTCAGTACTTC.

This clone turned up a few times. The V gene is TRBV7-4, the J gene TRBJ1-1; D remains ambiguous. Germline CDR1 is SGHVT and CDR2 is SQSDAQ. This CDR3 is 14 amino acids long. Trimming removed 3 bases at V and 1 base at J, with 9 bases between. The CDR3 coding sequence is TGTGCCAGCAGCTTTAATTTGAGGAACACTGAAGCTTTCTTT. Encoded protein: CASSFNLRNTEAFF.

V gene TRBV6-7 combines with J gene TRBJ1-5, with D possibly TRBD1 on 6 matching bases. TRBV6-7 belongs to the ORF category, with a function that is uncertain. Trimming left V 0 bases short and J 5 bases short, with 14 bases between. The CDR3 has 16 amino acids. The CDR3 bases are TGTGCCAGCAGTTACTCGGGGGCACGGATCCATCAGCCCCAGCATTTT. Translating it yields CASSYSGARIHQPQHF.

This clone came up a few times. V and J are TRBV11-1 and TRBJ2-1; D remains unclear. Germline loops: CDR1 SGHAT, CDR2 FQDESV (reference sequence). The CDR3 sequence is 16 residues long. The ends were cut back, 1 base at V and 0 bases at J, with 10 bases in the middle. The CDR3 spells CASSLGGSSSYNEQFF. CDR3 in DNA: TGTGCCAGCAGCTTAGGGGGTTCAAGCTCCTACAATGAGCAGTTCTTC.

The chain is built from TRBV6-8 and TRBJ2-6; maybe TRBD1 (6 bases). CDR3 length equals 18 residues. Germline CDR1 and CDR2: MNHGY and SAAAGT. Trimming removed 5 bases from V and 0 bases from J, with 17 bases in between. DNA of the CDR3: TGTGCCAGCAGTAGGGCGGACCAGGGGACCTCTGGGGCCAACGTCCTGACTTTC. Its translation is CASSRADQGTSGANVLTF.

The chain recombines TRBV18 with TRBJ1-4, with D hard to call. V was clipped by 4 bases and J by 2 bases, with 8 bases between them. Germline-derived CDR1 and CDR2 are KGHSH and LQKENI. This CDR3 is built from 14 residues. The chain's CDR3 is CASSLTATNEKLFF. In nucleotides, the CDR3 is TGTGCCAGCTCACTCACAGCCACTAATGAAAAACTGTTTTTT. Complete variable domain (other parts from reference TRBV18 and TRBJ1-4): NAGVMQNPRHLVRRRGQEARLRCSPMKGHSHVYWYRQLPEEGLKFMVYLQKENIIDESGMPKERFSAEFPKEGPSILRIQQVVRGDSAAYFCASSLTATNEKLFFGSGTQLSVL.

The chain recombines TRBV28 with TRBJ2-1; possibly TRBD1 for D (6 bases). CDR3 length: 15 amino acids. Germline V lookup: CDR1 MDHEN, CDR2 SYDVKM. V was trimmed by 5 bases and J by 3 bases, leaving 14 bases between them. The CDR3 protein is CASSTQGSGYNEQFF. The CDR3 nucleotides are TGTGCCAGCAGTACTCAGGGGTCGGGCTACAATGAGCAGTTCTTC.

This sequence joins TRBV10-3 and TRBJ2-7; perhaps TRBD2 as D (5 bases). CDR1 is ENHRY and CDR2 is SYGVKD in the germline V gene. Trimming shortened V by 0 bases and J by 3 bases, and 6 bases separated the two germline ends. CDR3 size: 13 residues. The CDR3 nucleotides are TGTGCCATCAGTGAGTCTAGCGACTACGAGCAGTACTTC. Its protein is CAISESSDYEQYF.

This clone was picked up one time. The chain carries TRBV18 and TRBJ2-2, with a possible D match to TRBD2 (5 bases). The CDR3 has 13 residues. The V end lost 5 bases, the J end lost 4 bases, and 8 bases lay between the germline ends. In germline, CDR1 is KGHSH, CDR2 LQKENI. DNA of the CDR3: TGTGCCAGCTCAAGGACTGTCACCGGGGAGCTGTTTTTT. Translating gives CASSRTVTGELFF.

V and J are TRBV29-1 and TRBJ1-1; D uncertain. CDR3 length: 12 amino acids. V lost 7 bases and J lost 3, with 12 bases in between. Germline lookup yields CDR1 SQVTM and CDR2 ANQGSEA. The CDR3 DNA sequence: TGCAGCGGGGCCCGGTCGGACACTGAAGCTTTCTTT. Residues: CSGARSDTEAFF.

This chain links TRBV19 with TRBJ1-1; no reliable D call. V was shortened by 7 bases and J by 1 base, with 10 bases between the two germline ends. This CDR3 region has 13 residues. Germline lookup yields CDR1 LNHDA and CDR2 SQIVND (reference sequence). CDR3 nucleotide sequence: TGTGCCAGTACCCACTGGGGGAACACTGAAGCTTTCTTT. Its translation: CASTHWGNTEAFF.

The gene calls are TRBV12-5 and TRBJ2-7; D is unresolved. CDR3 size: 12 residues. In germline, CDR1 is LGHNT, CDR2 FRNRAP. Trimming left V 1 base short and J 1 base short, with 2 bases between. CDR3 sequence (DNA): TGTGCTAGTGGTTTGGATTCCTACGAGCAGTACTTC. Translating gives CASGLDSYEQYF.

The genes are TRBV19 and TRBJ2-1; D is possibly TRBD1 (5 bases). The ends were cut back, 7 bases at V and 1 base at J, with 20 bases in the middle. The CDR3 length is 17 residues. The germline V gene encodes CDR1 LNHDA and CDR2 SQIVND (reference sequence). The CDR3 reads CASKSGLILGSYNEQFF. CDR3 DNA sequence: TGTGCCAGTAAGTCAGGGCTCATACTGGGGTCCTACAATGAGCAGTTCTTC.